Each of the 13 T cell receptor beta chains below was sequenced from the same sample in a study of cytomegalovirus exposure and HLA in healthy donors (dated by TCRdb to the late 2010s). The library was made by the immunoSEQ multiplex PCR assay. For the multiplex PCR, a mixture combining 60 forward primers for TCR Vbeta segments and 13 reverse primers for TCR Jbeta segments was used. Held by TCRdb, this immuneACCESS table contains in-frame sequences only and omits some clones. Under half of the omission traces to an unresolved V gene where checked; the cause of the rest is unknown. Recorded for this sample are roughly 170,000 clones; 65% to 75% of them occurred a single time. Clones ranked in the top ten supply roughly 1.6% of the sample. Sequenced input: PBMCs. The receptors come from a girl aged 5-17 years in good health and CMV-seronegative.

The CDR3 reads CASSLGEAGELFF. The CDR3 DNA is TGCGCCAGCAGCTTAGGCGAGGCCGGGGAGCTGTTTTTT. The J gene is TRBJ2-2, the V gene TRBV5-1; D not resolved. Germline assignment: CDR1 SGHRS and CDR2 YFSETQ. CDR3 length: 13 residues. Trimming stripped 2 bases from V and 6 bases from J, with 8 bases between.

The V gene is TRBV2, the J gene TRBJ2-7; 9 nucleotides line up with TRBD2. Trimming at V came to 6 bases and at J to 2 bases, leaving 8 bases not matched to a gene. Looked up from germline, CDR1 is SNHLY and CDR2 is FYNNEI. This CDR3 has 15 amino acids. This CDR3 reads CASRERGVTTYEQYF. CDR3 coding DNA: TGTGCCAGCAGGGAGCGGGGGGTCACCACCTACGAGCAGTACTTC.

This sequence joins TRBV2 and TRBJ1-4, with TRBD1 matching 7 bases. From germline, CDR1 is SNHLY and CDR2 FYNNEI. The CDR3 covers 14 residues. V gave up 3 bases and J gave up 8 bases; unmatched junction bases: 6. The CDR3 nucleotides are TGTGCCAGCAGTGAGACAGGGAACGGAGAAAAACTGTTTTTT. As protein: CASSETGNGEKLFF.

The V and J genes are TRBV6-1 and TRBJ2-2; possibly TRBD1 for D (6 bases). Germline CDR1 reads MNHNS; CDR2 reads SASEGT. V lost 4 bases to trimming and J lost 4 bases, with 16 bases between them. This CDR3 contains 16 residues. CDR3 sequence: CASSVTGKVGTGELFF. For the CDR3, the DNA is TGTGCCAGCAGTGTTACAGGGAAAGTGGGCACCGGGGAGCTGTTTTTT.

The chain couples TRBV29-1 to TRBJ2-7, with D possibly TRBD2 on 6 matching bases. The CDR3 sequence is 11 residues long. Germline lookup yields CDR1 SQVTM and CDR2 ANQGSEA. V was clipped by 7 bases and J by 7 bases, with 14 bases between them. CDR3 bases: TGCAGCGGGGGAGGTTCGCGGGAGCAGTACTTC. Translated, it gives CSGGGSREQYF.

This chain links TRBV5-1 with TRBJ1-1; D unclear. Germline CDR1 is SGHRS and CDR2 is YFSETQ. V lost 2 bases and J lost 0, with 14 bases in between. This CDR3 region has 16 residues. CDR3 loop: CASSLGGTRVNTEAFF. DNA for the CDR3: TGCGCCAGCAGCTTAGGAGGCACCCGGGTGAACACTGAAGCTTTCTTT.

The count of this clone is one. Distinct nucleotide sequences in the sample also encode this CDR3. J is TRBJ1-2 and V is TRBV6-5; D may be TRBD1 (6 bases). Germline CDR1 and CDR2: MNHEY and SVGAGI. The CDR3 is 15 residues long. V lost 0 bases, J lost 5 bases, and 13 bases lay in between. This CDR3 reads CASSYSAGVGYGYTF. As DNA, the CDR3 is TGTGCCAGCAGTTACTCGGCAGGGGTGGGTTATGGCTACACCTTC.

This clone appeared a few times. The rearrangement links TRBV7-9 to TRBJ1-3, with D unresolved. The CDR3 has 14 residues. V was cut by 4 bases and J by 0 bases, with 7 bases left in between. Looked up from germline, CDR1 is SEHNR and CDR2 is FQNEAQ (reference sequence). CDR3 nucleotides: TGTGCCAGCAGCTCTCGGGACTCTGGAAACACCATATATTTT. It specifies CASSSRDSGNTIYF. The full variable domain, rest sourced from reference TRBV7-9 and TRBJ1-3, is DTGVSQNPRHKITKRGQNVTFRCDPISEHNRLYWYRQTLGQGPEFLTYFQNEAQLEKSRLLSDRFSAERPKGSFSTLEIQRTEQGDSAMYLCASSSRDSGNTIYFGEGSWLTVV.

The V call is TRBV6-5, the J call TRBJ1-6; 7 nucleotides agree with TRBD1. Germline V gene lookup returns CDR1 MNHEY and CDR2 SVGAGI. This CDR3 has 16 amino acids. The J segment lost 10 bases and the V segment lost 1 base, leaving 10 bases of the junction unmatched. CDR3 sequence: CASSYYPRDSSSPLHF. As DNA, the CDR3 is TGTGCCAGCAGTTACTACCCTCGGGACAGTTCATCACCCCTCCACTTT.

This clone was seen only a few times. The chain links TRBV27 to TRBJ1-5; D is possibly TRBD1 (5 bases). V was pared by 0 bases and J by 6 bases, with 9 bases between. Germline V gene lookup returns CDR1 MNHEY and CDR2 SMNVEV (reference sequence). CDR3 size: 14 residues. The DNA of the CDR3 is TGTGCCAGCAGTTTATCCGGGGGTTCTCAGCCCCAGCATTTT. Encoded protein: CASSLSGGSQPQHF.

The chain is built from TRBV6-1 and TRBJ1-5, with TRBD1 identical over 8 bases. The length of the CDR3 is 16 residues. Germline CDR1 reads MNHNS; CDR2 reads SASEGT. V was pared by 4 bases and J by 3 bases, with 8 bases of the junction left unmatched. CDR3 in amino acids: CASSGVQGGINQPQHF. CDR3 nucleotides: TGTGCCAGCAGTGGAGTACAGGGGGGGATCAATCAGCCCCAGCATTTT.

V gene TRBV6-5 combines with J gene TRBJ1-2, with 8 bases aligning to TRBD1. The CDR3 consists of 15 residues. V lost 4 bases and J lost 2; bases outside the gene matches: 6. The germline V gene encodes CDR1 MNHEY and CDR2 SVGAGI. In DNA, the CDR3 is TGTGCCAGCAGTTCACTACAGGGGGTAAACTATGGCTACACCTTC. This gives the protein CASSSLQGVNYGYTF.

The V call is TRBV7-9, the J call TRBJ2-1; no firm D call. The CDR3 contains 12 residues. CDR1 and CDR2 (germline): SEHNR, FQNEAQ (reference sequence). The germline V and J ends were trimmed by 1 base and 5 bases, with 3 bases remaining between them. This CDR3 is CASSLVDNEQFF. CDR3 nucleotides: TGTGCCAGCAGCTTAGTAGACAATGAGCAGTTCTTC.